This T cell receptor (beta chain) is from a study of T-cell reconstitution after alpha-beta-depleted transplantation in children. Whole-study findings and limits: Some patients' high day-60 TCRbeta diversity was attributed to recipient cells surviving conditioning. Hyperexpanded clones declined; after one year, newly produced T cells mostly supplied diversity. By about two months after transplant, alpha-beta T cells reportedly arose from several hundred graft clones that had expanded.

This clonotype was counted many times. Its cognate antigen is unknown. Using unique molecular identifiers, the investigators prepared the TCRbeta library. Each CDR3 protein is one row after TCRdb ran MiXCR on the PCR reads. The top ten hold 36% of the sample, which has 500,000 to 750,000 distinct CDR3 sequences, roughly 30% seen once. Trimming removed 1 base from V and 0 bases from J, with 10 bases in between. In germline, CDR1 is DFQATT, CDR2 SNEGSKA (reference sequence). The CDR3 contains 14 residues. The specimen comprised PBMCs, sampled before TCRalphabeta/CD19-depleted stem cell transplant. The source is a boy younger than two with Wiskott-Aldrich syndrome, due to receive a stem cell transplant. This rearrangement joins TRBV20-1 to TRBJ2-7; D is possibly TRBD2 (6 bases). CDR3 nucleotide sequence: TGCAGTGCTAGAGGCGGCGGGAACTCCTACGAGCAGTACTTC. As protein: CSARGGGNSYEQYF.